A single T cell receptor beta chain is shown here with its context. Its target is unknown. The data were taken from a study of T cells in localized non-small cell lung cancer. Whole-study findings and limits: Only one tumor region went through sequencing, so heterogeneity may still be there. Compared with tumor, uninvolved adjacent lung displayed greater T cell clonality, ranking highest overall. Longer overall survival was linked to higher blood T cell density. Appearing in adjacent lung were a median roughly 59 of the top 100 tumor clones.

The protocol was immunoSEQ multiplex PCR, while the TCRdb copy is restricted to in-frame clones and leaves out a portion. The table has around 24,000 clones, less than 90% seen once. The receptor was isolated from a male donor aged 60 or over with stage I squamous cell lung carcinoma. Here the sequenced sample was peripheral blood, taken before any cancer treatment.

In DNA form, the CDR3 reads TGTGCCTGGAGGAAGGGTGGCTACACCTTC. This codes for CAWRKGGYTF. The chain recombines TRBV30 with TRBJ1-2; D is unresolved. Germline CDR1 is GTSNPN and CDR2 is SVGIG (reference sequence). The CDR3 is 10 amino acids. Trimming cost V 3 bases and J 7 bases, with 6 bases left between them.